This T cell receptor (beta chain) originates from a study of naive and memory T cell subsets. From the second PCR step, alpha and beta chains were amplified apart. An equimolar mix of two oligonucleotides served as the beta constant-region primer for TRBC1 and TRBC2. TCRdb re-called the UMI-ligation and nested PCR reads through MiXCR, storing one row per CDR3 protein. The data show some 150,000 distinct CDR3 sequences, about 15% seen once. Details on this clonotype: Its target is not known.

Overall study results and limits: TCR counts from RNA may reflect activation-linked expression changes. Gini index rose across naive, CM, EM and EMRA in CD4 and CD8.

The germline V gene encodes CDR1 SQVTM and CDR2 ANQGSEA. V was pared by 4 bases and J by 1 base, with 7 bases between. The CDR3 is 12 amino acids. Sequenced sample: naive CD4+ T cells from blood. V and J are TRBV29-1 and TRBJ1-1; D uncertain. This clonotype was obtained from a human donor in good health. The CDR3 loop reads CSVGGRNTEAFF. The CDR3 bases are TGCAGCGTTGGAGGGAGGAACACTGAAGCTTTCTTT.